The T cell receptor (beta chain) under discussion was sequenced for a study of PD-1 blockade in classical Hodgkin lymphoma. Relapse after autologous stem cell transplantation occurred in every patient, and brentuximab vedotin exposure varied. Patients had relapsed/refractory classical Hodgkin lymphoma with complete response, partial response or progressive disease as best response. Comment on this clone: What it binds is unknown.

The CDR3 consists of 17 residues. V lost 0 bases to trimming and J lost 2 bases; unmatched junction nucleotides: 6. From germline, CDR1 is SGHTS and CDR2 YDEGEE. Whole-study findings and limits: According to reports, newly diagnosed patients had lower baseline TCR diversity than healthy donors, and relapsed/refractory patients had lower baseline TCR diversity still. By C4D1, CD4+ diversity increased significantly, especially in complete responders.

TCRdb's copy holds only in-frame clones and misses some; the assay was immunoSEQ multiplex PCR. The sample has about 25,000 clones; around 86% are singletons. The TCR originated in a human donor with classical Hodgkin lymphoma. The specimen was peripheral blood mononuclear cells (PBMCs), collected at baseline. V is TRBV5-8 and J is TRBJ1-5; TRBD1 agrees at 9 bases. The CDR3 loop is CASSLGQGGAGNQPQHF. DNA of the CDR3: TGTGCCAGCAGCTTGGGACAGGGGGGAGCGGGCAATCAGCCCCAGCATTTT.